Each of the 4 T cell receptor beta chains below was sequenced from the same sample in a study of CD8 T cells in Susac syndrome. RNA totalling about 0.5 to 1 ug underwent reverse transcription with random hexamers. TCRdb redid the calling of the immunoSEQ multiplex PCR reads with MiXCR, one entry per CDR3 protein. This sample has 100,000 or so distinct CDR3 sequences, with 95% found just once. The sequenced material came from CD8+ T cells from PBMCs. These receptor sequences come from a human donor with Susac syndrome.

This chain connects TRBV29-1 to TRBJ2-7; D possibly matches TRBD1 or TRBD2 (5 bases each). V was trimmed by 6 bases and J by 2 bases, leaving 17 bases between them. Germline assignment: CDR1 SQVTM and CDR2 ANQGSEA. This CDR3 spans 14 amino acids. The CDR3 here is CSVLLRDGTYEQYF. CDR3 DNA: TGCAGCGTGCTGTTACGGGACGGCACCTACGAGCAGTACTTC.

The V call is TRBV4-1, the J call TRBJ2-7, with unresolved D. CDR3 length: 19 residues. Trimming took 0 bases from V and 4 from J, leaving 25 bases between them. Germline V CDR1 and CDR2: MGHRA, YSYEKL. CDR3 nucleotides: TGCGCCAGCAGCCAAGATCAAATGTGGGGTCGGCGGATACCGTACGAGCAGTACTTC. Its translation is CASSQDQMWGRRIPYEQYF.

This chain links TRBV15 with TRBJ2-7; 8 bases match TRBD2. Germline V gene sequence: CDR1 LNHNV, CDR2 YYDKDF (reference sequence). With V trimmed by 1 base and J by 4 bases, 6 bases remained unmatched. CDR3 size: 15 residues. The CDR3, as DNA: TGTGCCACCAGCAGAGTCCCCCGGGGGGGTTACGAGCAGTACTTC. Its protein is CATSRVPRGGYEQYF.

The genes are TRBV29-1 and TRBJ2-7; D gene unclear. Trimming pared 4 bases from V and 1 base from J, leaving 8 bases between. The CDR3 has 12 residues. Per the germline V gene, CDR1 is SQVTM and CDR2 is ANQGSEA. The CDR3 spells CSVVGSSYEQYF. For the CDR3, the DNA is TGCAGCGTTGTCGGCAGTTCCTACGAGCAGTACTTC.